The 2 T cell receptor beta chains reported below all come from one sample, sequenced in a study of OX40 agonist ivuxolimab in advanced cancers. Library preparation was by the immunoSEQ multiplex PCR assay. Sourced from immuneACCESS, this table was stored by TCRdb with only in-frame sequences that have V and J called. A share of the clones is absent; for the studies checked, an unresolved V gene accounts for under half, and the remainder has no known explanation. This sample holds about 51,000 clones; 84% were observed only once. Under 30% of the sample is held by the ten biggest clonotypes. The source was CD4+ or CD8+ T cells sorted from blood, collected in a trial of the OX40 agonist ivuxolimab. The receptors shown here come from an adult with an advanced solid tumor such as melanoma, head and neck, liver or kidney cancer.

The table lists this clone with a few counts. This chain joins TRBV28 and TRBJ1-2; D unclear. Trimming stripped 5 bases from V and 5 bases from J, with 15 bases between. This CDR3 comprises 14 residues. Germline assignment: CDR1 MDHEN and CDR2 SYDVKM. This chain's CDR3 is CASSLQSVVYGYTF. CDR3 sequence (DNA): TGTGCCAGCAGTCTCCAATCGGTAGTGTATGGCTACACCTTC.

J is TRBJ2-5 and V is TRBV4-2; D perhaps matches TRBD2 (6 bases). This CDR3 is built from 13 residues. Germline V lookup: CDR1 LGHNA, CDR2 YNFKEQ. V was pared by 3 bases and J by 5 bases, with 10 bases between. CDR3 region: CASSQGGWETQYF. The CDR3 coding sequence is TGTGCCAGCAGCCAGGGGGGATGGGAGACCCAGTACTTC.